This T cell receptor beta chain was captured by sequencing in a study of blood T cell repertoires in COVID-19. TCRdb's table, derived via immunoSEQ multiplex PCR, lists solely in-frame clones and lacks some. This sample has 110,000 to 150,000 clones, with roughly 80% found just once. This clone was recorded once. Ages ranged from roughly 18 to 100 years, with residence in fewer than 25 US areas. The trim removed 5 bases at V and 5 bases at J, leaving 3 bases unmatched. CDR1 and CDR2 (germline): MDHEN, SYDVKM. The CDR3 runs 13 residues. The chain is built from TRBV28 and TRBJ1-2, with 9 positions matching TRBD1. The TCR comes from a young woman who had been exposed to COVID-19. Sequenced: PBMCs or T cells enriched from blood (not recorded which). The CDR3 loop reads CASSPGTGYGYTF. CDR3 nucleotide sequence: TGTGCCAGCAGTCCGGGGACAGGGTATGGCTACACCTTC.